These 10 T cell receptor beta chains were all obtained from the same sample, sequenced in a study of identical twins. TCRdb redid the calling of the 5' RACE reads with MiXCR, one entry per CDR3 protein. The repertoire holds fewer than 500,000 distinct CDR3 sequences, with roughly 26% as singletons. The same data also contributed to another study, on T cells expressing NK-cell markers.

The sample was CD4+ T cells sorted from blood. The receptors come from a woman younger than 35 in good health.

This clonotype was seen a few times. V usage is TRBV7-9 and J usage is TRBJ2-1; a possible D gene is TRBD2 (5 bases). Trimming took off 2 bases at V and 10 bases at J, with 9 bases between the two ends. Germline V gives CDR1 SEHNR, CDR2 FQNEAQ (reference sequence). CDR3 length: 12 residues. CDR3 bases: TGTGCCAGCAGCTTACTAGCTCAGGAGCAGTTCTTC. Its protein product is CASSLLAQEQFF.

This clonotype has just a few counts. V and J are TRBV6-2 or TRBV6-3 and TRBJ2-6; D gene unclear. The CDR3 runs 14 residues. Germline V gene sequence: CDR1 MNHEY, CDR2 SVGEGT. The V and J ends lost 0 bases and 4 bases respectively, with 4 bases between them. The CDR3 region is CASSYSTGANVLTF. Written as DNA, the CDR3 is TGTGCCAGCAGTTACTCGACGGGGGCCAACGTCCTGACTTTC.

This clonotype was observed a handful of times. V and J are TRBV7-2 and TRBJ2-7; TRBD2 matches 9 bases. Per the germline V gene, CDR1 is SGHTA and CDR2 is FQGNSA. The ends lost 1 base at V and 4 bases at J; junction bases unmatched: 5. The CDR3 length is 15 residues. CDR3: CASSLDSGRTYEQYF. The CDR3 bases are TGTGCCAGCAGCTTAGACAGCGGGAGGACTTACGAGCAGTACTTC.

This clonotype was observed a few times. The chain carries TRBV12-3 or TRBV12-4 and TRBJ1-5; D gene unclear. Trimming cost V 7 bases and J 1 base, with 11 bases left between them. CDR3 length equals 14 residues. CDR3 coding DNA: TGTGCCAGCACCGTAGAAGGGAGCAATCAGCCCCAGCATTTT. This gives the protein CASTVEGSNQPQHF.

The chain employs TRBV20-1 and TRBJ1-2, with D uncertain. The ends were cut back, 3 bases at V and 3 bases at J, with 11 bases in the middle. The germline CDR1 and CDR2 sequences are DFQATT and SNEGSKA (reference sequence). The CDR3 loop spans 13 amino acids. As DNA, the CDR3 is TGCAGTGCTAGGCGGCAGACTCACTATGGCTACACCTTC. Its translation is CSARRQTHYGYTF.

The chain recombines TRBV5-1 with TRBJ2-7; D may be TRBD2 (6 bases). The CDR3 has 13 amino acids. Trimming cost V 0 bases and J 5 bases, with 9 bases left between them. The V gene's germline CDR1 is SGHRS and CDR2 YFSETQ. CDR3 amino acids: CASSLAGEDEQYF. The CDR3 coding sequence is TGCGCCAGCAGCTTGGCTGGGGAGGACGAGCAGTACTTC. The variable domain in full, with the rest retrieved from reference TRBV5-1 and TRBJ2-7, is KAGVTQTPRYLIKTRGQQVTLSCSPISGHRSVSWYQQTPGQGLQFLFEYFSETQRNKGNFPGRFSGRQFSNSRSEMNVSTLELGDSALYLCASSLAGEDEQYFGPGTRLTVT.

CDR3 sequence reads: CASSFSHLRVNTEAFF. The CDR3 coding sequence is TGTGCCAGCAGTTTCTCTCACCTGCGGGTTAACACTGAAGCTTTCTTT. The chain is built from TRBV6-5 and TRBJ1-1; D remains unclear. Trimming stripped 4 bases from V and 2 bases from J, with 17 bases between. The CDR3 loop spans 16 amino acids. Germline V lookup: CDR1 MNHEY, CDR2 SVGAGI.

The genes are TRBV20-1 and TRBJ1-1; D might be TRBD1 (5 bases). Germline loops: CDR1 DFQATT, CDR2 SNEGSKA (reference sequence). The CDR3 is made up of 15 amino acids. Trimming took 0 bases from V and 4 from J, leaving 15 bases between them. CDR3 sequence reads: CSARDPGGFGTEAFF. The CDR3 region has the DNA TGCAGTGCTAGAGACCCGGGGGGTTTTGGCACTGAAGCTTTCTTT.

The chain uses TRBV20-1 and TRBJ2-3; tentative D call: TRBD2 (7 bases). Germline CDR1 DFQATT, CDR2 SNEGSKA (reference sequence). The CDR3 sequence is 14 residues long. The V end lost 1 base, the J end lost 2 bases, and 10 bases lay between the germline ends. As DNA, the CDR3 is TGCAGTGCTAGAGCGGCGGGGGCCACAGATACGCAGTATTTT. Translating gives CSARAAGATDTQYF.

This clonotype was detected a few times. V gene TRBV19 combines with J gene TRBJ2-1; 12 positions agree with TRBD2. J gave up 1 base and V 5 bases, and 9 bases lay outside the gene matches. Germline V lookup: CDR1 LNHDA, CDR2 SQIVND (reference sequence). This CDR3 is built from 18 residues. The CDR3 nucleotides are TGTGCCAGTAGTCCGTACCTTACTAGCGGGGGGTCCTACAATGAGCAGTTCTTC. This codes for CASSPYLTSGGSYNEQFF.